Presented here are 22 T cell receptor beta chains from one specimen sequenced in a study of cytomegalovirus exposure and HLA in healthy donors. A multiplex PCR was run with 60 Vbeta primers and 13 Jbeta primers. This table comes from immunoSEQ multiplex PCR, and its TCRdb copy is limited to in-frame clones, with some not included. The table shows about 230,000 clones, with around 83% occurring only once. The sample taken for sequencing was PBMCs. The source is a girl aged 2 to 9 in good health and CMV-seronegative.

The chain combines TRBV6-1 with TRBJ2-7, with a tentative D call TRBD1 (6 bases). Trimming took off 4 bases at V and 3 bases at J, with 16 bases between the two ends. CDR1 is MNHNS, CDR2 SASEGT, per germline. The CDR3 length is 15 residues. As DNA, the CDR3 is TGTGCCAGCAGTGCCGGGACACAAGAGAACTACGAGCAGTACTTC. This translates into CASSAGTQENYEQYF.

V gene TRBV5-1 combines with J gene TRBJ1-3; D is perhaps TRBD1 (6 bases). This CDR3 comprises 13 residues. Trimming pared 3 bases from V and 12 bases from J, leaving 16 bases between. From germline, CDR1 is SGHRS and CDR2 YFSETQ. CDR3 sequence (DNA): TGCGCCAGCAGCTGGGGGCCAGCACGTCACATATATTTT. Translating it yields CASSWGPARHIYF. The variable domain in full, completed from reference TRBV5-1 and TRBJ1-3, reads KAGVTQTPRYLIKTRGQQVTLSCSPISGHRSVSWYQQTPGQGLQFLFEYFSETQRNKGNFPGRFSGRQFSNSRSEMNVSTLELGDSALYLCASSWGPARHIYFGEGSWLTVV.

V and J are TRBV15 and TRBJ1-5; D might be TRBD1 (5 bases). Trimming took 1 base from V and 4 from J, leaving 17 bases between them. This CDR3 is built from 17 residues. Germline assignment: CDR1 LNHNV and CDR2 YYDKDF (reference sequence). The CDR3 nucleotides read TGTGCCACCAGCAGAGTCTGGCGGGGGATCGGGAATCAGCCCCAGCATTTT. The encoded protein is CATSRVWRGIGNQPQHF.

The V gene is TRBV18, the J gene TRBJ2-7, with D perhaps matching TRBD1 (5 bases). From germline, CDR1 is KGHSH and CDR2 LQKENI. Between the trimmed V and J ends, which lost 2 bases and 7 bases, there was a span of 9 bases. The CDR3 is 12 amino acids. The CDR3 region has the DNA TGTGCCAGCTCACCAAAGGGGAAAGAGCAGTACTTC. Encoded protein: CASSPKGKEQYF.

This chain links TRBV30 with TRBJ1-2, with D tentatively TRBD1 (5 bases). The CDR3 is 13 amino acids. Germline V lookup: CDR1 GTSNPN, CDR2 SVGIG (reference sequence). The CDR3 bases are TGTGTCTGCGACAGATCGATTTACTATGGCTACACCTTC. It codes for CVCDRSIYYGYTF.

This chain uses TRBV5-4 with TRBJ2-3, with TRBD2 matching 9 bases. V shed 1 base and J 4 bases; nucleotides not matched to a gene: 7. Germline V gene sequence: CDR1 SGHNT, CDR2 YYREEE (reference sequence). The CDR3 is made up of 16 amino acids. The CDR3 DNA reads as TGTGCCAGCAGCTTGAGCGGCGGGGGGGCCCCAGATACGCAGTATTTT. Its protein product is CASSLSGGGAPDTQYF.

This rearrangement joins TRBV29-1 to TRBJ2-2, with 7 bases lining up with TRBD1. CDR1 is SQVTM and CDR2 is ANQGSEA in the germline V gene. CDR3 length equals 16 residues. V shed 1 base, J shed 5 bases, and the junction held 10 bases outside the gene matches. CDR3 sequence reads: CSVEVPRRGKTGELFF. CDR3 in DNA: TGCAGCGTTGAAGTACCCCGCAGGGGGAAGACCGGGGAGCTGTTTTTT.

The J gene is TRBJ2-7, the V gene TRBV11-2, with 8 bases identical to TRBD1. CDR3 size: 15 residues. Trimming took 1 base from V and 5 from J; bases not matched to a gene: 7. Germline assignment: CDR1 SGHAT and CDR2 FQNNGV. DNA of the CDR3: TGTGCCAGCAGCTTAGCGACAGGGGAGGTTCACGAGCAGTACTTC. Translating it yields CASSLATGEVHEQYF.

The chain employs TRBV4-1 and TRBJ1-2, with D maybe TRBD1 (5 bases). Trimming pared 0 bases from V and 8 bases from J, leaving 10 bases between. The germline gives CDR1 MGHRA, CDR2 YSYEKL. The CDR3 spans 13 residues. Here the CDR3 DNA reads TGCGCCAGCAGCCAAGAGGCGGGGGAAGGCTACACCTTC. Translation gives CASSQEAGEGYTF.

The rearrangement joins TRBV5-8 to TRBJ1-5, with D maybe TRBD1 (5 bases). The germline gives CDR1 SGHTS, CDR2 YDEGEE. V was trimmed by 4 bases and J by 4 bases, leaving 15 bases between them. CDR3 length: 15 amino acids. The CDR3 loop is CASSQTELTNQPQHF. CDR3 in DNA: TGTGCCAGCAGCCAGACAGAGTTAACAAATCAGCCCCAGCATTTT.

This clone was recorded only once. V gene TRBV19 combines with J gene TRBJ1-6, with 10 bases identical to TRBD1. Germline trimming cut 5 bases from V and 7 bases from J; bases unmatched to any gene: 2. Germline assignment: CDR1 LNHDA and CDR2 SQIVND (reference sequence). This CDR3 comprises 14 residues. This CDR3 is CASSLTGGNSPLHF. DNA of the CDR3: TGTGCCAGTAGTTTGACAGGGGGCAATTCACCCCTCCACTTT. The entire variable domain, with the rest obtained from reference TRBV19 and TRBJ1-6, is as follows: DGGITQSPKYLFRKEGQNVTLSCEQNLNHDAMYWYRQDPGQGLRLIYYSQIVNDFQKGDIAEGYSVSREKKESFPLTVTSAQKNPTAFYLCASSLTGGNSPLHFGNGTRLTVT.

The table lists this clone with a few counts. The chain combines TRBV6-1 with TRBJ1-5, with TRBD1 identical over 12 bases. The CDR3 is 15 amino acids. Germline V lookup: CDR1 MNHNS, CDR2 SASEGT. Trimming at V came to 5 bases and at J to 5 bases, leaving 4 bases not matched to a gene. The CDR3 nucleotides are TGTGCCAGCAGTAGGGACAGGGGGCCATATCAGCCCCAGCATTTT. It translates to CASSRDRGPYQPQHF.

This chain links TRBV5-6 with TRBJ1-6; D perhaps matches TRBD1 (6 bases). The CDR3 contains 15 residues. CDR1 and CDR2 (germline): SGHDT, YYEEEE. V lost 4 bases and J lost 0, with 8 bases in between. The CDR3 DNA reads TGTGCCAGCAGCATCAGGGGCTCCTATAATTCACCCCTCCACTTT. This translates into CASSIRGSYNSPLHF.

The chain joins TRBV30 to TRBJ1-2, with D tentatively TRBD1 (6 bases). Germline CDR1 GTSNPN, CDR2 SVGIG (reference sequence). V gave up 1 base and J gave up 8 bases, with 11 bases separating them. The CDR3 loop spans 12 amino acids. DNA for the CDR3: TGTGCCTGGAGTGGGTCAGGGGAGGGCTACACCTTC. This gives the protein CAWSGSGEGYTF. Full variable domain (remainder filled in from reference TRBV30 and TRBJ1-2): SQTIHQWPATLVQPVGSPLSLECTVEGTSNPNLYWYRQAAGRGLQLLFYSVGIGQISSEVPQNLSASRPQDRQFILSSKKLLLSDSGFYLCAWSGSGEGYTFGSGTRLTVV.

The V call is TRBV12-5, the J call TRBJ1-2; D possibly corresponds to TRBD1 (5 bases). CDR3 length equals 16 residues. Trimming removed 0 bases at V and 3 bases at J, with 14 bases between. Germline values: CDR1 LGHNT, CDR2 FRNRAP. The CDR3 loop is CASGLVLKGAYYGYTF. In DNA, the CDR3 is TGTGCTAGTGGTTTGGTACTGAAAGGGGCCTACTATGGCTACACCTTC.

V gene TRBV5-1 combines with J gene TRBJ2-7, with 10 bases fitting TRBD1. CDR1 SGHRS and CDR2 YFSETQ come from the germline V gene. The V gene end was trimmed by 1 base and the J gene end by 2 bases; junction bases not matched to a gene: 3. CDR3 length equals 15 residues. This chain's CDR3 is CASSLRGTGAYEQYF. The CDR3 DNA reads as TGCGCCAGCAGCTTGCGGGGGACAGGGGCCTACGAGCAGTACTTC.

The chain is built from TRBV27 and TRBJ1-5, with 8 bases identical to TRBD1. CDR1 and CDR2 from the germline V gene are MNHEY and SMNVEV (reference sequence). The CDR3 is 15 amino acids. V was clipped by 2 bases and J by 1 base; unmatched bases: 1. The CDR3 loop is CASSLRTGSNQPQHF. In DNA form, the CDR3 reads TGTGCCAGCAGTTTAAGGACAGGGAGCAATCAGCCCCAGCATTTT.

J is TRBJ1-5 and V is TRBV14, with D perhaps matching TRBD1 (5 bases). Trimming removed 2 bases from V and 3 bases from J, with 11 bases in between. The CDR3 length is 15 residues. Germline CDR1 reads SGHDN; CDR2 reads FVKESK. The CDR3, as DNA: TGTGCCAGCAGCCAACCGGGACTCCTCAATCAGCCCCAGCATTTT. This translates into CASSQPGLLNQPQHF. Full variable domain (outside the CDR3, taken from reference TRBV14 and TRBJ1-5): EAGVTQFPSHSVIEKGQTVTLRCDPISGHDNLYWYRRVMGKEIKFLLHFVKESKQDESGMPNNRFLAERTGGTYSTLKVQPAELEDSGVYFCASSQPGLLNQPQHFGDGTRLSIL.

The chain has TRBV30 and TRBJ2-1; TRBD2 matches 10 bases. The CDR3 length is 15 residues. Germline CDR1 is GTSNPN and CDR2 is SVGIG (reference sequence). V dropped 3 bases and J dropped 2; count of bases not matched to a gene: 4. CDR3 loop: CAWSPGLATYNEQFF. The CDR3 nucleotides are TGTGCCTGGAGCCCGGGACTAGCGACCTACAATGAGCAGTTCTTC.

This chain connects TRBV10-3 to TRBJ2-3, with D hard to call. CDR1 and CDR2 (germline): ENHRY, SYGVKD. CDR3 length: 11 residues. The V end lost 6 bases, the J end lost 2 bases, and 3 bases lay between the germline ends. The DNA of the CDR3 is TGTGCCATCAGCAACACAGATACGCAGTATTTT. It specifies CAISNTDTQYF.

The chain carries TRBV6-1 and TRBJ2-7; D gene unclear. Germline V gene lookup returns CDR1 MNHNS and CDR2 SASEGT. V was shortened by 2 bases and J by 3 bases, with 5 bases between the two germline ends. The CDR3 sequence is 12 residues long. CDR3 residues: CASSEFGYEQYF. DNA for the CDR3: TGTGCCAGCAGTGAATTCGGCTACGAGCAGTACTTC.

The genes are TRBV19 and TRBJ2-1; 9 nucleotides line up with TRBD2. J lost 3 bases, V lost 6 bases, and 9 bases had no gene match. Per germline, CDR1 LNHDA and CDR2 SQIVND (reference sequence). The CDR3 runs to 16 residues. The CDR3 DNA is TGTGCCAGTAGGGGGGCGCTAGCGGGAATCTACAATGAGCAGTTCTTC. The encoded protein is CASRGALAGIYNEQFF.